This T cell receptor beta chain was profiled in a study of T cell clones after liver transplantation. Turning to the study itself: Apart from a few HCV-positive recipients, transplants were for non-autoimmune, non-viral reasons. Patients counted as tolerant after at least one year off all immunosuppression, enzymes not exceeding twice normal.

Here immunoSEQ multiplex PCR was the method, and the copy in TCRdb shows in-frame clones only, minus some. Seen here are around 26,000 clones, more than 60% observed once, and the top ten hold approximately 3%. About this clone itself: Its antigen is unidentified. Mismatch with germline at one junction end may stem from a read error. In the same sample, other DNA sequences code for this CDR3.

Whole-study findings and limits: Donor-reactive sequences fell more than third party-reactive ones, suggesting partial deletion.

Germline lookup yields CDR1 SGHAT and CDR2 FQNNGV. The length of the CDR3 is 16 residues. This chain connects TRBV11-2 to TRBJ2-2, with 8 bases lining up with TRBD2. This receptor was taken from a human donor who received a liver transplant. The sequenced sample was CD4+ T cells from blood, obtained before liver transplant. The CDR3 sequence is CASSLVAGTDTGELFF. For the CDR3, the DNA is TGTGCCAGCAGCTTAGTAGCGGGGACTGACACCGGAGAGCTGTTTTTT. The full variable domain, with the rest looked up from reference TRBV11-2 and TRBJ2-2, is EAGVAQSPRYKIIEKRQSVAFWCNPISGHATLYWYQQILGQGPKLLIQFQNNGVVDDSQLPKDRFSAERLKGVDSTLKIQPAKLEDSAVYLCASSLVAGTDTGELFFGEGSRLTVL.